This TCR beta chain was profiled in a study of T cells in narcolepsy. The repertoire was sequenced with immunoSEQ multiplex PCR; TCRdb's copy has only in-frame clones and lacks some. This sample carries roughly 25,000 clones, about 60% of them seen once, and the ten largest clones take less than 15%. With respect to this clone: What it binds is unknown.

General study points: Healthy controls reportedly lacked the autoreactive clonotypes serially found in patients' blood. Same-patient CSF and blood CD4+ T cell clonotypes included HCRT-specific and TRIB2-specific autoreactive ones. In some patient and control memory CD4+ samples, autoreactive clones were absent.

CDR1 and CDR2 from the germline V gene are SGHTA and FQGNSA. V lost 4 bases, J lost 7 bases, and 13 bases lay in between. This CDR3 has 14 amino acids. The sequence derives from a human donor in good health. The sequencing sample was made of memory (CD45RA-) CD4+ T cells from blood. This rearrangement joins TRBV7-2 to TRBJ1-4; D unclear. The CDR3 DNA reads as TGTGCCAGCAGCTCGCCGTTATTACGTGAAAAACTGTTTTTT. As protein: CASSSPLLREKLFF. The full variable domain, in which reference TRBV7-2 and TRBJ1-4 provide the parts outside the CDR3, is GAGVSQSPSNKVTEKGKDVELRCDPISGHTALYWYRQSLGQGLEFLIYFQGNSAPDKSGLPSDRFSAERTGGSVSTLTIQRTQQEDSAVYLCASSSPLLREKLFFGSGTQLSVL.